This TCR beta chain was sequenced for a study of identical twins. Study outcomes and limitations: For cord blood, abundant beta clonotypes had fewer insertions, unlike memory repertoires, which showed none.

A universal primer site was added by template switching, and unique molecular identifiers were carried by the cDNA. TCRdb ran MiXCR on the 5' RACE reads and lists one entry per CDR3 protein. The data show a few hundred thousand distinct CDR3 sequences, 7.5% to 9.5% seen once. Trimming at V came to 3 bases and at J to 0 bases, leaving 3 bases not matched to a gene. Per the germline V gene, CDR1 is SGHAT and CDR2 is FQNNGV. CDR3 length: 15 residues. This clonotype was counted a few times. The target antigen is unknown. These data also featured in a second study, about yellow fever vaccine responses in identical twins.

This receptor was identified in a woman aged 18-29 years in good health. The sequenced sample consisted of CD8+ T cells sorted from blood. This chain uses TRBV11-2 with TRBJ2-7; 9 nucleotides line up with TRBD2. The DNA of the CDR3 is TGTGCCAGCAGCTTGACTAGCGGACACTCCTACGAGCAGTACTTC. It yields the protein CASSLTSGHSYEQYF.